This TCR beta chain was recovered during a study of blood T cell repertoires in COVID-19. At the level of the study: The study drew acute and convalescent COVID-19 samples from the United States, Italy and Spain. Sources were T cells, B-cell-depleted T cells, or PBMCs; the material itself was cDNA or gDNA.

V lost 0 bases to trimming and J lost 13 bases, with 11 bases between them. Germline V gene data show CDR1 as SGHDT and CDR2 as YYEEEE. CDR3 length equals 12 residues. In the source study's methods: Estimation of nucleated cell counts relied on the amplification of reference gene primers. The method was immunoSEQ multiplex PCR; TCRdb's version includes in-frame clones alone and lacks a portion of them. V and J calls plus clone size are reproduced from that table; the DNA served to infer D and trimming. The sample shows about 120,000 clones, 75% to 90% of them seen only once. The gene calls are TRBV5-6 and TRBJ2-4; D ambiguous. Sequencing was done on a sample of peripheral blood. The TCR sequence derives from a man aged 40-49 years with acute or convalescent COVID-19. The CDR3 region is CASSLDQNSQYF. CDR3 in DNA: TGTGCCAGCAGCTTGGATCAGAATTCGCAGTACTTC.